The 8 T cell receptor beta chains reported below all come from one sample, sequenced in a study of shared clonotypes between healthy human individuals. CD45RO-negative cells were positively selected for CCR7, leaving out terminally differentiated effector memory CD45RA+ cells. Assay used: immunoSEQ multiplex PCR; TCRdb lists only in-frame clones, some missing. The table lists about 1,900,000 clones, approximately 94% of them singletons. Material for sequencing was naive CD8+ T cells sorted from blood. These TCRs come from a man aged 18 to 29 in good health.

This clone came up once. V is TRBV4-3 and J is TRBJ2-7, with D possibly matching TRBD1 (5 bases). The CDR3 is made up of 16 amino acids. CDR1 and CDR2 from the germline V gene are LGHNA and YSLEER. The V gene lost 1 base and the J gene lost 2 bases, with 15 bases spanning the gap. CDR3 nucleotides: TGCGCCAGCAGCCAAGTTTCAGGGAAGGAACCCTACGAGCAGTACTTC. Its translation: CASSQVSGKEPYEQYF.

The rearrangement uses TRBV28 and TRBJ1-6; D is unresolved. CDR3 length equals 15 residues. V lost 3 bases, J lost 0 bases, and 6 bases lay in between. The germline CDR1 and CDR2 sequences are MDHEN and SYDVKM. The CDR3, as DNA: TGTGCCAGCAGTTTCGGGAACTCCTATAATTCACCCCTCCACTTT. This encodes CASSFGNSYNSPLHF. Supplemented by reference TRBV28 and TRBJ1-6, the full variable domain reads DVKVTQSSRYLVKRTGEKVFLECVQDMDHENMFWYRQDPGLGLRLIYFSYDVKMKEKGDIPEGYSVSREKKERFSLILESASTNQTSMYLCASSFGNSYNSPLHFGNGTRLTVT.

A word on this clone: This specimen includes other DNA sequences encoding the same CDR3. This chain uses TRBV27 with TRBJ2-7, with D unclear. The CDR3 covers 12 residues. Germline CDR1 reads MNHEY; CDR2 reads SMNVEV (reference sequence). Trimming took off 2 bases at V and 3 bases at J, with 5 bases between the two ends. CDR3: CASSLEGYEQYF. DNA for the CDR3: TGTGCCAGCAGTTTAGAAGGCTACGAGCAGTACTTC.

As regards this clone: Other nucleotide sequences from this sample produce the same CDR3. The chain uses TRBV9 and TRBJ2-3; perhaps TRBD2 as D (6 bases). The CDR3 covers 14 residues. The V end was cut by 2 bases, the J end by 2 bases, with 9 bases between. Per the germline V gene, CDR1 is SGDLS and CDR2 is YYNGEE. The CDR3 nucleotides read TGTGCCAGCAGCGTCGGGGGAGACACAGATACGCAGTATTTT. This encodes CASSVGGDTDTQYF.

V usage is TRBV27 and J usage is TRBJ2-7; D is undetermined. The CDR3 contains 14 residues. The germline V and J ends were trimmed by 5 bases and 0 bases, with 11 bases remaining between them. Germline lookup yields CDR1 MNHEY and CDR2 SMNVEV (reference sequence). CDR3 in amino acids: CASSTAAPSYEQYF. The CDR3 DNA is TGTGCCAGCAGTACCGCGGCTCCCTCCTACGAGCAGTACTTC.

The J gene is TRBJ2-1, the V gene TRBV4-3; D remains unclear. This CDR3 region has 13 residues. Trimming left V 1 base short and J 8 bases short, with 9 bases between. Germline V gene lookup returns CDR1 LGHNA and CDR2 YSLEER. The CDR3 loop reads CASSQGKGYEQFF. The CDR3 nucleotides read TGCGCCAGCAGCCAAGGAAAGGGCTATGAGCAGTTCTTC.

V and J are TRBV19 and TRBJ1-5, with 8 bases aligning to TRBD1. CDR3 length: 13 residues. The V segment lost 5 bases and the J segment 6 bases; nucleotides outside the gene matches: 3. Looked up from germline, CDR1 is LNHDA and CDR2 is SQIVND (reference sequence). The CDR3 reads CASSVTGVQPQHF. The CDR3 DNA sequence: TGTGCCAGTAGTGTGACAGGGGTTCAGCCCCAGCATTTT.

This clone was seen once. The chain has TRBV5-1 and TRBJ2-7, with 7 bases matching TRBD2. CDR1 and CDR2 (germline): SGHRS, YFSETQ. The ends lost 0 bases at V and 7 bases at J; junction bases unmatched: 4. This CDR3 region has 13 residues. In nucleotides, the CDR3 is TGCGCCAGCAGCTTGGCGGCAGCGGGGGAGCAGTACTTC. It encodes CASSLAAAGEQYF.